The T cell receptor beta chain described here comes from a study of response to subunit inactivated influenza vaccine. TCRdb re-called the RT-PCR reads with MiXCR, one entry per CDR3 protein. Of 630,000 or so distinct CDR3 sequences in the sample, about 15% were seen once. With 2 bases clipped from V and 4 bases from J, the junction kept 8 bases outside the gene matches. The germline gives CDR1 DFQATT, CDR2 SNEGSKA (reference sequence). The CDR3 has 15 residues. Sequences were derived from PBMCs from blood, sampled 11 to 12 days after vaccination. The source of this sequence is a man aged 50 or older who received an inactivated influenza vaccine. The chain couples TRBV20-1 to TRBJ1-5; 7 bases line up with TRBD1. CDR3 region: CSARQGTVVNQPQHF. CDR3 in DNA: TGCAGTGCTAGACAGGGGACAGTTGTTAATCAGCCCCAGCATTTT.